The 8 T cell receptor beta chains reported below all come from one sample, sequenced in a study of OX40 agonist ivuxolimab in advanced cancers. Assay: immunoSEQ multiplex PCR; the TCRdb copy retains only in-frame clones and omits some. Of about 26,000 clones in the sample, approximately 91% are singletons; the top ten hold under 25%. The input for sequencing was CD4+ or CD8+ T cells sorted from blood, taken in a trial of the OX40 agonist ivuxolimab. The receptors originated from an adult with an advanced solid tumor such as melanoma, head and neck, liver or kidney cancer.

The chain joins TRBV18 to TRBJ1-5; D is perhaps TRBD1 (5 bases). Deletions cut 2 bases from V and 1 base from J, with 9 bases between. The CDR3 consists of 15 residues. The V gene's germline CDR1 is KGHSH and CDR2 LQKENI. As DNA, the CDR3 is TGTGCCAGCTCACCAGAGCAGGGAAGCAATCAGCCCCAGCATTTT. It translates to CASSPEQGSNQPQHF.

This sequence joins TRBV6-1 and TRBJ1-6; 9 positions agree with TRBD1. Looked up from germline, CDR1 is MNHNS and CDR2 is SASEGT. This CDR3 has 15 amino acids. V lost 10 bases, J lost 2 bases, and 6 bases stayed unmatched. CDR3: CAIEDRGTYNSPLHF. In DNA, the CDR3 is TGTGCCATAGAGGACAGGGGAACCTATAATTCACCCCTCCACTTT.

CDR3: CASSYGGGGINEQFF. The CDR3 DNA reads TGTGCCAGCAGTTACGGAGGGGGTGGTATAAATGAGCAGTTCTTC. The gene calls are TRBV6-5 and TRBJ2-1; D may be TRBD1 or TRBD2 (6 bases each). Per germline, CDR1 MNHEY and CDR2 SVGAGI. V was trimmed by 2 bases and J by 7 bases, leaving 15 bases between them. This CDR3 contains 15 residues.

This clone is medium-sized by share. This rearrangement joins TRBV7-6 to TRBJ2-2, with a tentative D call TRBD2 (7 bases). This CDR3 has 17 amino acids. In germline, CDR1 is SGHVS, CDR2 FNYEAQ. The V end was cut by 3 bases, the J end by 3 bases, with 17 bases between. Here the CDR3 reads CASSLSAGGPYTGELFF. The CDR3 nucleotides are TGTGCCAGCAGCTTGTCCGCCGGGGGGCCTTACACCGGGGAGCTGTTTTTT.

This rearrangement joins TRBV19 to TRBJ1-1, with D possibly matching TRBD1 (6 bases). From germline, CDR1 is LNHDA and CDR2 SQIVND (reference sequence). This CDR3 has 12 amino acids. V was clipped by 3 bases and J by 7 bases, with 9 bases between them. The CDR3 loop is CASSIGQNEAFF. CDR3 sequence (DNA): TGTGCCAGTAGTATTGGACAGAATGAAGCTTTCTTT.

The chain combines TRBV28 with TRBJ1-2, with D perhaps TRBD1 (6 bases). This CDR3 region has 15 residues. Germline CDR1 and CDR2: MDHEN and SYDVKM. V was clipped by 3 bases and J by 2 bases, with 13 bases between them. The CDR3: CASSFYIGTNYGYTF. As DNA, the CDR3 is TGTGCCAGCAGTTTTTATATTGGGACAAACTATGGCTACACCTTC.

A single count supports this clone. The V and J genes are TRBV14 and TRBJ2-5, with D possibly called TRBD1 or TRBD2 (5 bases each). The CDR3 covers 15 residues. Trimming took 0 bases from V and 5 from J, leaving 13 bases between them. The germline gives CDR1 SGHDN, CDR2 FVKESK. The DNA of the CDR3 is TGTGCCAGCAGCCAAGACAAGGGACCTTGGGAGACCCAGTACTTC. Translation gives CASSQDKGPWETQYF.

This rearrangement joins TRBV6-5 to TRBJ1-2; 8 bases match TRBD1. J was trimmed by 7 bases and V by 5 bases; bases with no gene match: 9. Germline-derived CDR1 and CDR2 are MNHEY and SVGAGI. There are 14 residues in the CDR3. CDR3 nucleotides: TGTGCCAGCAGTCTACAGGGGGGGCATGTTGGCTACACCTTC. Protein product: CASSLQGGHVGYTF.